This T cell receptor (beta chain) was found in a study of neurological immune-mediated disorders. Germline values: CDR1 MNHEY, CDR2 SMNVEV (reference sequence). This CDR3 is built from 15 residues. Germline trimming cut 3 bases from V and 4 bases from J; bases unmatched to any gene: 3. With 10-nucleotide random UMIs, 5'RACE was used to make the cDNA. The output of every sequencing run, over 180 million TCR-beta sequences, came from 15-18 subjects. MiXCR, run by TCRdb on the 5' RACE reads, gives a single entry per CDR3 protein. Here the sample spans over 25,000 distinct CDR3 sequences, over 10% being singletons. Healthy control samples came from blood bank volunteers in Maryland, USA. Study-level points and caveats: CDR3 amino acid sequences of expanded clones were not shared across subjects, a result suggesting private repertoires in all groups.

This clonotype was recorded many times. Its antigen is unknown. This clonotype was obtained from a woman in her sixties in good health. The specimen was PBMCs. The chain combines TRBV27 with TRBJ1-4; TRBD1 matches 9 bases. This CDR3 is CASSFMGQGNEKLFF. The CDR3 region has the DNA TGTGCCAGCAGTTTCATGGGACAGGGTAATGAAAAACTGTTTTTT.